These 22 T cell receptor beta chains were all obtained from the same sample, sequenced in a study of blood T cell repertoires in COVID-19 (TCRdb year 2020). Receptor libraries were prepared by the immunoSEQ multiplex PCR assay. In its TCRdb copy, this immuneACCESS table keeps in-frame sequences only and misses some clones. Where compared with another copy, unresolved V genes explain less than half of these, and the others have no known cause. Counted in this sample were 97,000 or so clones; approximately 80% of them appeared once. Clones ranked in the top ten supply more than 9% of the sample. Sequenced material: peripheral blood. The receptors here all came from a man aged 65-85 years with acute or convalescent COVID-19.

This clone was counted a single time. The rearrangement joins TRBV2 to TRBJ2-2, with D perhaps TRBD2 (7 bases). The CDR3 length is 13 residues. CDR1 is SNHLY, CDR2 FYNNEI, per germline. Trimming took off 8 bases at V and 4 bases at J, with 11 bases between the two ends. The CDR3 nucleotides read TGTGCCAGCCCTAGGGGGGGCACCGGGGAGCTGTTTTTT. It encodes CASPRGGTGELFF.

V and J are TRBV7-6 and TRBJ2-1, with 13 positions matching TRBD2. The germline V gene has CDR1 SGHVS and CDR2 FNYEAQ. The CDR3 length is 18 residues. After removal of 5 bases from V and 6 bases from J, the junction contained 13 bases not matched to a gene. The CDR3 sequence is CASSPRTSGGSYSNEQFF. The CDR3 DNA follows: TGTGCCAGCAGCCCTCGGACTAGCGGGGGCTCCTATAGCAATGAGCAGTTCTTC.

The chain joins TRBV21-1 to TRBJ2-7; the table's D call, TRBD2, was not checked against the DNA. TRBV21-1 is a documented pseudogene. The CDR3 runs to 16 residues. The CDR3 reads CASITYSGRAPYEQYF. CDR3 bases: TGTGCCAGCATCACCTATAGCGGGAGGGCACCCTACGAGCAGTACTTC.

As regards this clone: The same CDR3 arises from other DNA sequences in this sample as well. The chain has TRBV3-1 (or the pseudogene TRBV3-2) and TRBJ2-3, with 8 bases that match TRBD2. CDR1 LGHDT and CDR2 YNNKEL come from the germline V gene (reference sequence). CDR3 length: 14 residues. V lost 4 bases to trimming and J lost 1 base; unmatched junction nucleotides: 1. In DNA form, the CDR3 reads TGTGCCAGCAGCCCCGGGGGGGGCACAGATACGCAGTATTTT. This translates into CASSPGGGTDTQYF.

The chain is built from TRBV5-1 and TRBJ2-5; 11 bases match TRBD1. Trimming cost V 4 bases and J 5 bases; bases outside gene matches: 4. CDR3 length: 14 residues. The germline V gene has CDR1 SGHRS and CDR2 YFSETQ. In DNA form, the CDR3 reads TGCGCCAGCAGCGCTGGGACAGGGGGGGAGACCCAGTACTTC. Protein product: CASSAGTGGETQYF.

This clone was found a few times. This chain connects TRBV7-3 to TRBJ2-1, with D possibly being TRBD2 (6 bases). Between the trimmed V and J ends, which lost 2 bases and 7 bases, there was a span of 9 bases. In germline, CDR1 is SGHTA, CDR2 FQGTGA. There are 13 residues in the CDR3. CDR3 region: CASSLGGENEQFF. The CDR3 nucleotides are TGTGCCAGCAGCTTAGGAGGGGAAAATGAGCAGTTCTTC.

The V gene is TRBV18, the J gene TRBJ2-3; 10 nucleotides agree with TRBD2. V dropped 6 bases and J dropped 5; count of bases not matched to a gene: 8. CDR3 length: 15 amino acids. CDR1 and CDR2 (germline): KGHSH, LQKENI. The CDR3 protein is CASSPSGGARDTQYF. CDR3 coding DNA: TGTGCCAGCTCCCCTAGCGGGGGTGCCAGAGATACGCAGTATTTT.

The chain carries TRBV9 and TRBJ2-7; TRBD2 is a possible D gene (5 bases). V gave up 1 base and J gave up 4 bases, with 9 bases separating them. There are 13 residues in the CDR3. Germline loops: CDR1 SGDLS, CDR2 YYNGEE. CDR3 DNA: TGTGCCAGCAGCGTAAGAGGCGGGTACGAGCAGTACTTC. This codes for CASSVRGGYEQYF.

The chain has TRBV3-1 (or the pseudogene TRBV3-2) and TRBJ2-5, with D possibly being TRBD2 (5 bases). Trimming took 1 base from V and 2 from J, leaving 8 bases between them. The CDR3 is made up of 14 amino acids. Germline V gene data show CDR1 as LGHDT and CDR2 as YNNKEL (reference sequence). The CDR3 here is CASSQGRGQETQYF. CDR3 sequence (DNA): TGTGCCAGCAGCCAAGGTCGGGGTCAAGAGACCCAGTACTTC.

This chain links TRBV7-3 with TRBJ2-6, with D perhaps matching TRBD2 (5 bases). The CDR3 length is 15 residues. Germline CDR1 and CDR2: SGHTA and FQGTGA. V was trimmed by 5 bases and J by 3 bases, leaving 11 bases between them. The CDR3 nucleotides read TGTGCCAGCAGCCCTCGAGGGAATGGGGCCAACGTCCTGACTTTC. This gives the protein CASSPRGNGANVLTF. The full variable domain, with the rest looked up from reference TRBV7-3 and TRBJ2-6, is GAGVSQTPSNKVTEKGKYVELRCDPISGHTALYWYRQSLGQGPEFLIYFQGTGAADDSGLPNDRFFAVRPEGSVSTLKIQRTERGDSAVYLCASSPRGNGANVLTFGAGSRLTVL.

This chain connects TRBV11-1 to TRBJ1-3; D gene uncertain. Deletions cut 1 base from V and 7 bases from J, with 8 bases between. The CDR3 consists of 13 residues. Germline lookup yields CDR1 SGHAT and CDR2 FQDESV (reference sequence). CDR3 DNA: TGTGCCAGCAGCTTAGGACGGAGGAACACCATATATTTT. It specifies CASSLGRRNTIYF. The full variable domain, in which reference TRBV11-1 and TRBJ1-3 provide the parts outside the CDR3, is EAEVAQSPRYKITEKSQAVAFWCDPISGHATLYWYRQILGQGPELLVQFQDESVVDDSQLPKDRFSAERLKGVDSTLKIQPAELGDSAMYLCASSLGRRNTIYFGEGSWLTVV.

The chain links TRBV29-1 to TRBJ2-3, with D hard to call. The CDR3 is 12 amino acids. Germline loops: CDR1 SQVTM, CDR2 ANQGSEA. V lost 4 bases to trimming and J lost 6 bases, with 11 bases between them. The CDR3 region is CSVGLPMDTQYF. The CDR3 region has the DNA TGCAGCGTTGGACTCCCTATGGATACGCAGTATTTT.

This clone showed up just a few times. The chain combines TRBV7-9 with TRBJ2-5; perhaps TRBD2 as D (6 bases). Per the germline V gene, CDR1 is SEHNR and CDR2 is FQNEAQ (reference sequence). V dropped 5 bases and J dropped 2 bases, with 12 bases sitting between them. The CDR3 sequence is 14 residues long. Here the CDR3 DNA reads TGTGCCAGCAGCGGCCTAGCGCTACAAGAGACCCAGTACTTC. Translated, it gives CASSGLALQETQYF.

The chain recombines TRBV30 with TRBJ2-7; the match to TRBD2 covers 16 bases. CDR3 length equals 18 residues. The V gene's germline CDR1 is GTSNPN and CDR2 SVGIG (reference sequence). With V trimmed by 2 bases and J by 6 bases, 13 bases remained unmatched. The CDR3 loop is CAWSKYPGLAGGPGEQYF. The CDR3, as DNA: TGTGCCTGGAGTAAATACCCGGGACTAGCGGGAGGGCCTGGCGAGCAGTACTTC.

Only one count was recorded for this clone. The gene calls are TRBV6-5 and TRBJ1-5, with a tentative D call TRBD1 (5 bases). The V and J ends lost 2 bases and 9 bases respectively, with 20 bases between them. CDR3 length equals 16 residues. The germline CDR1 and CDR2 sequences are MNHEY and SVGAGI. The CDR3 sequence: CASSYAGGAGGGPQHF. The CDR3 region has the DNA TGTGCCAGCAGTTACGCCGGAGGGGCAGGAGGAGGGCCCCAGCATTTT.

The chain carries TRBV24-1 and TRBJ1-5; 7 bases are shared with TRBD1. Losses at the gene ends were 4 bases for V and 2 bases for J; bases not matched to a gene: 10. The germline gives CDR1 KGHDR, CDR2 SFDVKD. CDR3 length: 17 residues. Here the CDR3 DNA reads TGTGCCACCAGTGACCGCCACAGGGGAATGGGCAATCAGCCCCAGCATTTT. Encoded protein: CATSDRHRGMGNQPQHF.

This chain connects TRBV5-1 to TRBJ2-5; 8 nucleotides line up with TRBD2. The CDR3 has 16 amino acids. The junction had 8 bases not matched to a gene; V was cut back by 1 base and J by 3 bases. Looked up from germline, CDR1 is SGHRS and CDR2 is YFSETQ. As DNA, the CDR3 is TGCGCCAGCAGCTTGTCTTTGGCACTAGCGGAAGAGACCCAGTACTTC. Protein sequence: CASSLSLALAEETQYF.

The V call is TRBV7-3, the J call TRBJ2-3; D may be TRBD1 (6 bases). V lost 4 bases and J 4 bases, leaving 18 bases between the germline ends. The CDR3 totals 16 residues. Per germline, CDR1 SGHTA and CDR2 FQGTGA. The CDR3 region is CASSSPRGRDADTQYF. In DNA, the CDR3 is TGTGCCAGCAGCTCACCCAGGGGAAGGGACGCAGATACGCAGTATTTT.

This clone was counted a few times. The chain uses TRBV6-5 and TRBJ2-1, with D tentatively TRBD2 (6 bases). This CDR3 has 14 amino acids. V dropped 2 bases and J dropped 9 bases, with 14 bases sitting between them. The germline V gene encodes CDR1 MNHEY and CDR2 SVGAGI. DNA of the CDR3: TGTGCCAGCAGTTACAGTGTCGGGAGCAGTGAGCAGTTCTTC. Protein product: CASSYSVGSSEQFF.

This clone came up once. J is TRBJ1-3 and V is TRBV7-3, with TRBD1 identical over 9 bases. The CDR3 length is 15 residues. Germline V gives CDR1 SGHTA, CDR2 FQGTGA. V lost 5 bases, J lost 4 bases, and 6 bases stayed unmatched. The CDR3 loop is CASSLTGGGGNTIYF. The CDR3 region has the DNA TGTGCCAGCAGCCTCACAGGGGGCGGCGGAAACACCATATATTTT.

This chain uses TRBV5-1 with TRBJ2-7; 7 nucleotides align to TRBD2. This CDR3 has 15 residues. CDR1 SGHRS and CDR2 YFSETQ come from the germline V gene. The J segment lost 0 bases and the V segment lost 1 base, leaving 4 bases of the junction unmatched. CDR3 sequence: CASSLSGGSSYEQYF. In DNA, the CDR3 is TGCGCCAGCAGCTTGTCCGGGGGGAGCTCCTACGAGCAGTACTTC.

This chain connects TRBV28 to TRBJ1-2; perhaps TRBD1 as D (6 bases). The CDR3 is made up of 16 amino acids. Trimming shortened V by 4 bases and J by 2 bases, and 17 bases separated the two germline ends. The germline gives CDR1 MDHEN, CDR2 SYDVKM. The CDR3 protein is CASSSDLPQGNYGYTF. As DNA, the CDR3 is TGTGCCAGCAGTTCCGACCTCCCCCAGGGGAACTATGGCTACACCTTC.